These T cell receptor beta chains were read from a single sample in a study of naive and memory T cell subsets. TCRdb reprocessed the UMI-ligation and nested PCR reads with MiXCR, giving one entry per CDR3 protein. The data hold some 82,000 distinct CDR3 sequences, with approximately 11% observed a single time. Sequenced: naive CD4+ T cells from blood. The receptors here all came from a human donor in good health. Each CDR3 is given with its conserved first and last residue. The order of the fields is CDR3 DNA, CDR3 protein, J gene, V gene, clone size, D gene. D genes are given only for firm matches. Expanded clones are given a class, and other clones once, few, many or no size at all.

DNA: TGTGCCCGACGAGGGGGAGGGCCTTGGACCGGGGAGCTGTTTTTT
CDR3: CARRGGGPWTGELFF
J: TRBJ2-2
V: TRBV30
size: few
D: NA

DNA: TGTGCCAGCAGCCCCTTCAAGAGACAGGGGCGCTACGAGCAGTACTTC
CDR3: CASSPFKRQGRYEQYF
J: TRBJ2-7
V: TRBV7-2
size: NA
D: TRBD1

DNA: TGTGCCTGGAGTATAGTCGGTTCTAGCACAGATACGCAGTATTTT
CDR3: CAWSIVGSSTDTQYF
J: TRBJ2-3
V: TRBV30
size: many
D: NA

DNA: TGCAGTGCTAGAGTTACCCCGGACAGCAACACTGAAGCTTTCTTT
CDR3: CSARVTPDSNTEAFF
J: TRBJ1-1
V: TRBV20-1
size: many
D: NA

DNA: TGTGCCAGCTCACCAGGTAGAGGGTCTCGCAATCAGCCCCAGCATTTT
CDR3: CASSPGRGSRNQPQHF
J: TRBJ1-5
V: TRBV18
size: few
D: NA

DNA: TGTGCCAGCTCACCTACCGGGGGCGGCACAGATACGCAGTATTTT
CDR3: CASSPTGGGTDTQYF
J: TRBJ2-3
V: TRBV18
size: few
D: NA

DNA: TGCGCCAGCAGCCAAGAGCCCCCCCCCCGGCAAGAGACCCAGTACTTC
CDR3: CASSQEPPPRQETQYF
J: TRBJ2-5
V: TRBV4-3
size: NA
D: NA

DNA: TGTGCCAGCAGCCTTCAGGACACAGATACGCAGTATTTT
CDR3: CASSLQDTDTQYF
J: TRBJ2-3
V: TRBV4-2
size: many
D: NA

DNA: TGTGCCAGCGCCTTGGGAGACGAGCAGTACTTC
CDR3: CASALGDEQYF
J: TRBJ2-7
V: TRBV19
size: NA
D: NA

DNA: TGTGCCAGCAGTTTGGGGGGGCCGATAGATACGCAGTATTTT
CDR3: CASSLGGPIDTQYF
J: TRBJ2-3
V: TRBV6-1
size: many
D: NA

DNA: TGCAGTGCTAGGTCGGGACAGGGGACCCACGAGCAGTACTTC
CDR3: CSARSGQGTHEQYF
J: TRBJ2-7
V: TRBV20-1
size: NA
D: TRBD1

DNA: TGTGCCAGTAGTATCCCGGGCGGAGCTAACTATGGCTACACCTTC
CDR3: CASSIPGGANYGYTF
J: TRBJ1-2
V: TRBV19
size: few
D: NA

DNA: TGTGCCAGCGTGGTGTGGCGGGAGGGCGACGAGCAGTACTTC
CDR3: CASVVWREGDEQYF
J: TRBJ2-7
V: TRBV6-2/TRBV6-3
size: NA
D: TRBD2

DNA: TGCAGTGCTAGTCGTCAGGGGCAGTCACGTTCACCCCTCCACTTT
CDR3: CSASRQGQSRSPLHF
J: TRBJ1-6
V: TRBV20-1
size: NA
D: NA

DNA: TGTGCCAGCTCACCACCGAGTAGCCCCAGAGAGCAGTTCTTC
CDR3: CASSPPSSPREQFF
J: TRBJ2-1
V: TRBV18
size: NA
D: NA

DNA: TGTGCCAGCAGCGGCTTTGGGGAAATCAGTGGCTACACCTTC
CDR3: CASSGFGEISGYTF
J: TRBJ1-2
V: TRBV13
size: few
D: NA

DNA: TGCAGTGCTAGCATTCCTTACGGGACACAGCACGGGGGCTACACCTTC
CDR3: CSASIPYGTQHGGYTF
J: TRBJ1-2
V: TRBV20-1
size: NA
D: NA

DNA: TGTGCCAGCAGTGTAGACAGGGGACTCTCCCAGTACTTC
CDR3: CASSVDRGLSQYF
J: TRBJ2-5
V: TRBV12-3/TRBV12-4
size: few
D: TRBD1

DNA: TGTGCCAGCAGCTTAGATACAGGCACAGATACGCAGTATTTT
CDR3: CASSLDTGTDTQYF
J: TRBJ2-3
V: TRBV7-2
size: NA
D: NA

DNA: TGCAGTGCTAGAGATATGCGGGCGACGGGAGTCAGCACAGATACGCAGTATTTT
CDR3: CSARDMRATGVSTDTQYF
J: TRBJ2-3
V: TRBV20-1
size: many
D: NA

DNA: TGTGCCAGCAGCCGAGCCTCCACCGGGGAGCTGTTTTTT
CDR3: CASSRASTGELFF
J: TRBJ2-2
V: TRBV21-1
size: few
D: NA

DNA: TGCGCCAGCAGCCAAGATTGGACAGGGCCTAGCGGGAGTGCCTACGAGCAGTACTTC
CDR3: CASSQDWTGPSGSAYEQYF
J: TRBJ2-7
V: TRBV4-3
size: many
D: TRBD2

DNA: TGCAGTGCTAGAGATATAGCGGGAGGGACCTTTGGTCAAGAGACCCAGTACTTC
CDR3: CSARDIAGGTFGQETQYF
J: TRBJ2-5
V: TRBV20-1
size: few
D: TRBD2

DNA: TGTGCCAGCAGCCCAGGTCACCTAAACTACAATGAGCAGTTCTTC
CDR3: CASSPGHLNYNEQFF
J: TRBJ2-1
V: TRBV7-2
size: many
D: NA

DNA: TGTGCCAGCCAACCCTGGGGAGTAGGGACTGAAGCTTTCTTT
CDR3: CASQPWGVGTEAFF
J: TRBJ1-1
V: TRBV27
size: many
D: NA

DNA: TGTGCCACCAGCAGCGGCGGCGGTCTAGCACAGAGTACGCAGTATTTT
CDR3: CATSSGGGLAQSTQYF
J: TRBJ2-3
V: TRBV15
size: NA
D: NA

DNA: TGTGCCAGCAAGCGGTCGGGTAATGAAAAACTGTTTTTT
CDR3: CASKRSGNEKLFF
J: TRBJ1-4
V: TRBV12-3/TRBV12-4
size: NA
D: NA

DNA: TGTGCCAGCAGCCGAACAGGGGTAAAGGGCGAAAAACTGTTTTTT
CDR3: CASSRTGVKGEKLFF
J: TRBJ1-4
V: TRBV7-2
size: NA
D: TRBD1

DNA: TGTGCCAGCAGCTTAGGGGTGGTGGTAGGCGAGACCCAGTACTTC
CDR3: CASSLGVVVGETQYF
J: TRBJ2-5
V: TRBV7-2
size: few
D: NA

DNA: TGTGCCAGCAGCCATCAGGACATCGGGAGTTGGATTTCTGGGGCCAACGTCCTGACTTTC
CDR3: CASSHQDIGSWISGANVLTF
J: TRBJ2-6
V: TRBV4-2
size: few
D: NA

DNA: TGCAGTGCTAGCAAGCGGGGTTACACAGATACGCAGTATTTT
CDR3: CSASKRGYTDTQYF
J: TRBJ2-3
V: TRBV20-1
size: many
D: TRBD2

DNA: TGCAGTGCTAGAGTTGGTGGCAATCAGCCCCAGCATTTT
CDR3: CSARVGGNQPQHF
J: TRBJ1-5
V: TRBV20-1
size: NA
D: NA